Following are 22 T cell receptor beta chains from one sample sequenced in a study of cytomegalovirus exposure and HLA in healthy donors. The primer mix had 60 Vbeta and 13 Jbeta primers. Produced via immunoSEQ multiplex PCR; TCRdb's table is partial and in-frame only. Of more than 150,000 clones listed, around 75% were seen once; the top ten hold about 7.7%. Sequences were obtained from PBMCs. The receptors shown here come from a middle-aged woman in good health and CMV-seropositive.

The V and J genes are TRBV7-2 and TRBJ1-4, with D uncertain. The germline gives CDR1 SGHTA, CDR2 FQGNSA. This CDR3 is 13 amino acids long. Trimming took off 5 bases at V and 7 bases at J, with 11 bases between the two ends. This CDR3 is CASSADKAEKLFF. CDR3 in DNA: TGTGCCAGCAGCGCAGACAAGGCTGAAAAACTGTTTTTT.

The chain combines TRBV30 with TRBJ2-5, with D maybe TRBD1 (6 bases). Trimming removed 0 bases at V and 4 bases at J, with 12 bases between. Per the germline V gene, CDR1 is GTSNPN and CDR2 is SVGIG (reference sequence). This CDR3 contains 14 residues. The DNA for the CDR3 is TGTGCCTGGAGTGTCAACAGGGTACTAGAGACCCAGTACTTC. It specifies CAWSVNRVLETQYF.

This chain uses TRBV6-4 with TRBJ2-2; 12 nucleotides line up with TRBD2. V lost 0 bases and J lost 7; bases outside the gene matches: 0. The CDR3 consists of 15 residues. Per the germline V gene, CDR1 is MRHNA and CDR2 is SNTAGT. CDR3 nucleotides: TGTGCCAGCAGTGACTCGACTAGCGGGAGCGGGGAGCTGTTTTTT. Translation gives CASSDSTSGSGELFF.

V gene TRBV5-1 combines with J gene TRBJ2-3, with D possibly matching TRBD2 (6 bases). Germline V gene lookup returns CDR1 SGHRS and CDR2 YFSETQ. Deletions cut 2 bases from V and 2 bases from J, with 15 bases between. The CDR3 is 16 amino acids. CDR3 DNA: TGCGCCAGCAGCTTTCCTAGCGCTAGACTCACAGATACGCAGTATTTT. Encoded protein: CASSFPSARLTDTQYF.

This rearrangement joins TRBV19 to TRBJ2-7; tentative D call: TRBD1 (7 bases). There are 14 residues in the CDR3. Germline assignment: CDR1 LNHDA and CDR2 SQIVND (reference sequence). Trimming cost V 6 bases and J 3 bases, with 15 bases left between them. CDR3 sequence reads: CASRQAGGLYEQYF. The CDR3 DNA sequence: TGTGCCAGTAGACAGGCAGGGGGGCTCTACGAGCAGTACTTC. The whole variable domain, filled in from reference TRBV19 and TRBJ2-7, reads DGGITQSPKYLFRKEGQNVTLSCEQNLNHDAMYWYRQDPGQGLRLIYYSQIVNDFQKGDIAEGYSVSREKKESFPLTVTSAQKNPTAFYLCASRQAGGLYEQYFGPGTRLTVT.

The chain links TRBV5-4 to TRBJ1-5; TRBD1 matches at 7 bases. Germline CDR1 reads SGHNT; CDR2 reads YYREEE (reference sequence). V lost 4 bases and J lost 4; bases outside the gene matches: 8. The CDR3 spans 15 residues. The CDR3 nucleotides are TGTGCCAGCAGCCCAACTAGACAGGGAAATCAGCCCCAGCATTTT. It specifies CASSPTRQGNQPQHF.

For the CDR3, the DNA is TGTGCCAGTAGTATGAAGAGCAAGAACACTGAAGCTTTCTTT. This codes for CASSMKSKNTEAFF. The genes are TRBV19 and TRBJ1-1; D not certain. The CDR3 loop spans 14 amino acids. Trimming left V 3 bases short and J 1 base short, with 9 bases between. CDR1 LNHDA and CDR2 SQIVND come from the germline V gene (reference sequence).

With respect to this clone: Additional DNA sequences in this sample encode the identical CDR3. The chain recombines TRBV28 with TRBJ2-5; D may be TRBD1 (6 bases). V was shortened by 4 bases and J by 2 bases, with 11 bases between the two germline ends. Germline assignment: CDR1 MDHEN and CDR2 SYDVKM. CDR3 length equals 14 residues. CDR3 coding DNA: TGTGCCAGCAGTTCAGGGGCCAGTCAAGAGACCCAGTACTTC. This gives the protein CASSSGASQETQYF.

V usage is TRBV2 and J usage is TRBJ2-3; D may be TRBD2 (5 bases). The CDR3 has 14 residues. The V gene lost 1 base and the J gene lost 4 bases, with 9 bases spanning the gap. Germline V gene sequence: CDR1 SNHLY, CDR2 FYNNEI. CDR3 amino acids: CASSEEGAPDTQYF. For the CDR3, the DNA is TGTGCCAGCAGTGAAGAGGGAGCACCAGATACGCAGTATTTT. Full variable domain (missing parts from reference TRBV2 and TRBJ2-3): EPEVTQTPSHQVTQMGQEVILRCVPISNHLYFYWYRQILGQKVEFLVSFYNNEISEKSEIFDDQFSVERPDGSNFTLKIRSTKLEDSAMYFCASSEEGAPDTQYFGPGTRLTVL.

The J gene is TRBJ2-7, the V gene TRBV7-9; 7 bases fit TRBD2. Germline CDR1 SEHNR, CDR2 FQNEAQ (reference sequence). With V trimmed by 5 bases and J by 7 bases, 17 bases remained unmatched. The length of the CDR3 is 16 residues. CDR3 residues: CASSPGLVSPLAEQYF. CDR3 nucleotide sequence: TGTGCCAGCAGCCCCGGACTAGTAAGCCCACTCGCGGAGCAGTACTTC. The complete variable domain, with remaining parts taken from reference TRBV7-9 and TRBJ2-7, reads DTGVSQNPRHKITKRGQNVTFRCDPISEHNRLYWYRQTLGQGPEFLTYFQNEAQLEKSRLLSDRFSAERPKGSFSTLEIQRTEQGDSAMYLCASSPGLVSPLAEQYFGPGTRLTVT.

This chain uses TRBV27 with TRBJ2-1; D call uncertain. V dropped 7 bases and J dropped 3 bases, with 10 bases sitting between them. Germline CDR1 and CDR2: MNHEY and SMNVEV (reference sequence). There are 13 residues in the CDR3. The CDR3 DNA reads as TGTGCCAGCATGAAACACAACTACAATGAGCAGTTCTTC. Amino acids: CASMKHNYNEQFF.

The chain is built from TRBV15 and TRBJ2-1; 15 positions agree with TRBD2. J gave up 6 bases and V 1 base, and 10 bases lay outside the gene matches. The CDR3 has 19 amino acids. CDR1 is LNHNV and CDR2 is YYDKDF in the germline V gene (reference sequence). The CDR3 sequence: CATSRAGLAGGLLFNEQFF. CDR3 DNA sequence: TGTGCCACCAGCAGAGCCGGACTAGCGGGAGGGCTCTTATTCAATGAGCAGTTCTTC.

J is TRBJ2-7 and V is TRBV14, with D perhaps matching TRBD2 (5 bases). The CDR3 is 12 amino acids. V dropped 3 bases and J dropped 6 bases, with 9 bases sitting between them. Germline V CDR1 and CDR2: SGHDN, FVKESK. DNA of the CDR3: TGTGCCAGCAGCCAGTGGAGGAGCGAGCAGTACTTC. It encodes CASSQWRSEQYF.

The chain links TRBV2 to TRBJ2-2; tentative D call: TRBD1 (5 bases). Looked up from germline, CDR1 is SNHLY and CDR2 is FYNNEI. The CDR3 runs 13 residues. Trimming removed 5 bases at V and 7 bases at J, with 11 bases between. CDR3 sequence: CASSPQGNGELFF. In nucleotides, the CDR3 is TGTGCCAGCAGTCCCCAGGGAAACGGGGAGCTGTTTTTT.

The chain links TRBV7-9 to TRBJ2-7, with D tentatively TRBD2 (6 bases). The CDR3 contains 17 residues. V lost 2 bases to trimming and J lost 9 bases, with 26 bases between them. Germline CDR1 and CDR2: SEHNR and FQNEAQ (reference sequence). CDR3 coding DNA: TGTGCCAGCAGCTTATTGTTGCCCGGGACTCCACTTTTTGGGCAGTACTTC. Its protein product is CASSLLLPGTPLFGQYF.

J is TRBJ2-1 and V is TRBV19, with D perhaps matching TRBD2 (6 bases). Trimming left V 2 bases short and J 9 bases short, with 8 bases between. This CDR3 comprises 12 residues. From germline, CDR1 is LNHDA and CDR2 SQIVND (reference sequence). DNA for the CDR3: TGTGCCAGTAGTATAAGGAGGGGTGAGCAGTTCTTC. As protein: CASSIRRGEQFF.

The gene calls are TRBV6-6 and TRBJ2-5; D gene uncertain. The CDR3 is 14 residues long. Trimming cost V 2 bases and J 1 base, with 8 bases left between them. The germline V gene has CDR1 MNHNY and CDR2 SVGAGI (reference sequence). The CDR3 bases are TGTGCCAGCAGTTACGATCGGAGCCAAGAGACCCAGTACTTC. This gives the protein CASSYDRSQETQYF.

The chain carries TRBV4-1 and TRBJ2-7, with TRBD2 identical over 8 bases. The CDR3 runs 15 residues. With V trimmed by 3 bases and J by 5 bases, 9 bases remained unmatched. Germline CDR1 reads MGHRA; CDR2 reads YSYEKL. The CDR3 loop reads CASSHPAGDLHEQYF. DNA of the CDR3: TGCGCCAGCAGCCACCCAGCGGGAGACTTGCACGAGCAGTACTTC.

This clone came up a few times. The chain couples TRBV5-4 to TRBJ1-3; TRBD1 is a possible D gene (6 bases). Germline V lookup: CDR1 SGHNT, CDR2 YYREEE (reference sequence). The length of the CDR3 is 15 residues. V gave up 3 bases and J gave up 3 bases, with 13 bases separating them. As DNA, the CDR3 is TGTGCCAGCAGCTCGTCGCAGGGGCTTGGAAACACCATATATTTT. Amino acids: CASSSSQGLGNTIYF.

This chain joins TRBV2 and TRBJ2-7, with TRBD1 as a possible D gene (6 bases). This CDR3 comprises 14 residues. Trimming removed 5 bases at V and 5 bases at J, with 16 bases between. Per germline, CDR1 SNHLY and CDR2 FYNNEI. The CDR3 region is CASSPGTRVNEQYF. CDR3 nucleotide sequence: TGTGCCAGCAGTCCAGGGACAAGGGTGAACGAGCAGTACTTC. The whole variable domain, filled in from reference TRBV2 and TRBJ2-7, reads EPEVTQTPSHQVTQMGQEVILRCVPISNHLYFYWYRQILGQKVEFLVSFYNNEISEKSEIFDDQFSVERPDGSNFTLKIRSTKLEDSAMYFCASSPGTRVNEQYFGPGTRLTVT.

The chain has TRBV28 and TRBJ2-7, with TRBD2 matching over 9 bases. The CDR3 contains 15 residues. From germline, CDR1 is MDHEN and CDR2 SYDVKM. The ends lost 4 bases at V and 2 bases at J; junction bases unmatched: 6. The CDR3 DNA follows: TGTGCCAGCAGTTACGGTAGCGGGAGAACCTACGAGCAGTACTTC. Translated: CASSYGSGRTYEQYF. Variable domain in full (rest from reference TRBV28 and TRBJ2-7): DVKVTQSSRYLVKRTGEKVFLECVQDMDHENMFWYRQDPGLGLRLIYFSYDVKMKEKGDIPEGYSVSREKKERFSLILESASTNQTSMYLCASSYGSGRTYEQYFGPGTRLTVT.

V is TRBV11-2 and J is TRBJ2-7, with TRBD1 matching over 9 bases. The CDR3 contains 15 residues. After removal of 6 bases from V and 5 bases from J, the junction contained 11 bases not matched to a gene. In germline, CDR1 is SGHAT, CDR2 FQNNGV. CDR3 amino acids: CASSHPGQGNHEQYF. The CDR3 coding sequence is TGTGCCAGCAGTCATCCGGGACAGGGTAACCACGAGCAGTACTTC.